These T cell receptor beta chains were read from a single sample in a study of PD-L1 blockade in urothelial cancer. Clones were sequenced by immunoSEQ multiplex PCR, and TCRdb holds only the in-frame ones, with some missing. The sample carries 100,000 to 150,000 clones, roughly 88% recorded once. The source material was PBMCs, sampled around atezolizumab (anti-PD-L1) treatment. The receptors were sampled from a man aged 45-65 years with urothelial cancer. CDR3s include the opening cysteine and the closing phenylalanine or tryptophan. D genes are given only for firm matches. Clone size is shown for a subset of rows, as once, few, many or a class of expanded clone.

d_call,j_call,v_call,clone_size,cdr3_nt,cdr3_aa
.,TRBJ2-3,TRBV21-1,few,TGTGCCAGCAGCAAAGACCGGGACAGGGTAGGTCATACGCAGTATTTT,CASSKDRDRVGHTQYF
.,TRBJ2-5,TRBV5-1,.,TGCGCCAGCAGCTTGGGTCAGGGTCCGGTAGAGACCCAGTACTTC,CASSLGQGPVETQYF
.,TRBJ1-1,TRBV7-3,.,TGTGCCAGCAGCTTACAAGGGGCAGGGCTGAACACTGAAGCTTTCTTT,CASSLQGAGLNTEAFF
TRBD2,TRBJ2-5,TRBV25-1,.,TGTGCCAGCAGTATTCGGACTAGCAGGGGTGAGACCCAGTACTTC,CASSIRTSRGETQYF
.,TRBJ1-2,TRBV9,once,TGTGCCAGCAGCGTAGAGGACAGCAACTATGGCTACACCTTC,CASSVEDSNYGYTF
TRBD1,TRBJ1-2,TRBV6-1,.,TGTGCCAGCAGAGAACCAGGGGGCGCGATCTATGGCTACACCTTC,CASREPGGAIYGYTF
TRBD1,TRBJ2-2,TRBV29-1,.,TGCAGCGTTGTTGGACAGGCTAACACCGGGGAGCTGTTTTTT,CSVVGQANTGELFF
TRBD1,TRBJ1-1,TRBV18,.,TGTGCCAGCTCACCAACGGACAGGGGAGCTTTCTTT,CASSPTDRGAFF
TRBD1,TRBJ1-5,TRBV6-1,.,TGTGCCAGCAGGGACAGGGGGCGCGGCAATCAGCCCCAGCATTTT,CASRDRGRGNQPQHF
.,TRBJ2-1,TRBV28,.,TGTGCCAGCAGTTTACGGGAGTTTAATTACAATGAGCAGTTCTTC,CASSLREFNYNEQFF
.,TRBJ1-2,TRBV5-6,.,TGTGCCAGCAGGTTGGACAAGGGGGACGGCTACACCTTC,CASRLDKGDGYTF
TRBD1,TRBJ1-2,TRBV6-6,.,TGTGCCAGCAGTCCTGGGACAGTCGTCCAGGGCTACACCTTC,CASSPGTVVQGYTF
TRBD2,TRBJ2-1,TRBV2,.,TGTGCCAGCAGTATCGGACTAGCGGACCACAATGAGCAGTTCTTC,CASSIGLADHNEQFF
TRBD1,TRBJ1-6,TRBV5-1,.,TGCGCCAGCAGCCGGACAGGTGACAATTCACCCCTCCACTTT,CASSRTGDNSPLHF
.,TRBJ1-4,TRBV28,.,TGTGCCAGCAGTTCCTCGTCCCTTTCTAATGAAAAACTGTTTTTT,CASSSSSLSNEKLFF
.,TRBJ2-3,TRBV27,.,TGTGCCAGCAGTTCCGCAGTCGCAAGAAGCACAGATACGCAGTATTTT,CASSSAVARSTDTQYF
.,TRBJ1-2,TRBV5-3,.,TGTGCCAGAAGCAGATACACAGGGCGGGGGGGCTACACCTTC,CARSRYTGRGGYTF
TRBD1,TRBJ1-6,TRBV6-5,.,TGTGCCAGCAGTTACGTTACAGGGGGGGGTAATTCACCCCTCCACTTT,CASSYVTGGGNSPLHF
.,TRBJ1-3,TRBV18,.,TGTGCCAGCTCACCGGACGGAGGCTCTGGAAACACCATATATTTT,CASSPDGGSGNTIYF
.,TRBJ2-1,TRBV11-3,.,TGTGCCAGCAGCTTAGATAGTAGCGGAGTCTACAATGAGCAGTTCTTC,CASSLDSSGVYNEQFF
TRBD2,TRBJ2-1,TRBV11-2,.,TGTGCCAGCAGCACTAGGACTAGCGGGAGAGGTGAGCAGTTCTTC,CASSTRTSGRGEQFF
TRBD2,TRBJ2-7,TRBV11-2,.,TGTGCCAGCACCCCTCGGGGGGGGGCGGGGACCTACGAGCAGTACTTC,CASTPRGGAGTYEQYF
TRBD1,TRBJ2-1,TRBV7-7,.,TGTGCTAGCAGCCCAGCGGGACAGGGGCCCTACAATGAGCAGTTCTTC,CASSPAGQGPYNEQFF
TRBD2,TRBJ2-3,TRBV6-1,.,TGTGCCAGCAGTGAAACTAGCGGATCTATCACAGATACGCAGTATTTT,CASSETSGSITDTQYF
.,TRBJ1-1,TRBV11-2,.,TGTGCCAGCAGCTTCGGCGGGAACACTGAAGCTTTCTTT,CASSFGGNTEAFF
TRBD2,TRBJ2-1,TRBV15,few,TGTGCCACCAGCAGAGAACGGGCGCTAGCGGGAATCAGTGAGCAGTTCTTC,CATSRERALAGISEQFF
.,TRBJ2-5,TRBV5-1,.,TGCGCCAGCAGCTCCCAGGGACATCAAGAGACCCAGTACTTC,CASSSQGHQETQYF
.,TRBJ2-6,TRBV9,.,TGTGCCAGCAGCCCCCGGGGCTCTGGGGCCAACGTCCTGACTTTC,CASSPRGSGANVLTF
TRBD2,TRBJ2-1,TRBV7-8,.,TGTGCCAGCAGCTTAGCGGCTAGCGGGAGTCTCTACAATGAGCAGTTCTTC,CASSLAASGSLYNEQFF
.,TRBJ1-1,TRBV6-1,.,TGTGCCAGCAGCGCGAGGAGGATCACTGAAGCTTTCTTT,CASSARRITEAFF
TRBD1,TRBJ1-5,TRBV6-5,.,TGTGCCAGCAGTACAGGGGTGAACAATCAGCCCCAGCATTTT,CASSTGVNNQPQHF
TRBD1,TRBJ2-2,TRBV19,.,TGTGCCAGTAGTATAGACCCAAGGGACAGGGCCGGGGAGCTGTTTTTT,CASSIDPRDRAGELFF
.,TRBJ1-4,TRBV18,.,TGTGCCAGCTCACCACCACTAGGGACTAATGAAAAACTGTTTTTT,CASSPPLGTNEKLFF
.,TRBJ2-5,TRBV13,once,TGTGCCAGCAGCTGGGGAGGTAGGATCGGAGAGACCCAGTACTTC,CASSWGGRIGETQYF
.,TRBJ2-3,TRBV18,once,TGTGCCAGCTCCCTACAGGGTGGGGACACAGATACGCAGTATTTT,CASSLQGGDTDTQYF
TRBD2,TRBJ2-3,TRBV10-3,.,TGTGCCAAGATAAAATTGACTAGCGGGCGCACAGATACGCAGTATTTT,CAKIKLTSGRTDTQYF
TRBD1,TRBJ1-2,TRBV6-1,.,TGTGCCAGCAGTGCAACAGGGGGCTCTTTGTTCGGCTACACCTTC,CASSATGGSLFGYTF
.,TRBJ2-7,TRBV7-2,few,TGTGCCAGCAGCTTAGGGTCGTCTGGGGCCTCCTACGAGCAGTACTTC,CASSLGSSGASYEQYF
.,TRBJ2-7,TRBV15,.,TGTGCCACCAGCAGAGAGGGCAGGGGCCCCTACGAGCAGTACTTC,CATSREGRGPYEQYF
TRBD2,TRBJ2-6,TRBV7-9,.,TGTGCCAGCAGCTTTGGACTAGCGGGAAGCTCTGGGGCCAACGTCCTGACTTTC,CASSFGLAGSSGANVLTF
TRBD2,TRBJ2-7,TRBV6-5,.,TGTGCCAGCAGGATAGCGGGATCTTACGAGCAGTACTTC,CASRIAGSYEQYF
TRBD1,TRBJ1-6,TRBV14,.,TGTGCCAGCAGCCAGAACACAGGGGGAGGAATTTCACCCCTCCACTTT,CASSQNTGGGISPLHF
TRBD1,TRBJ2-7,TRBV5-6,.,TGTGCCAGCAGCAGGGACAGACGCTACGAGCAGTACTTC,CASSRDRRYEQYF
.,TRBJ1-1,TRBV30,many,TGTGCCTCCACAGACGAGCCCATTACGAACACTGAAGCTTTCTTT,CASTDEPITNTEAFF
.,TRBJ1-1,TRBV19,.,TGTGCCAGTAGTATAGCCCGGACAAACACTGAAGCTTTCTTT,CASSIARTNTEAFF
.,TRBJ1-3,TRBV4-1,.,TGCGCCAGCAGCCAAGAAGCCACGGAGTCTGGAAACACCATATATTTT,CASSQEATESGNTIYF
.,TRBJ1-3,TRBV7-9,.,TGTGCCAGCAGCTTAACAGCCGGAAACACCATATATTTT,CASSLTAGNTIYF
TRBD1,TRBJ1-2,TRBV2,.,TGTGCCAGCCGGGACAGGGGTAACTATGGCTACACCTTC,CASRDRGNYGYTF
.,TRBJ2-7,TRBV4-1,.,TGCGCCAGCAGCCGGATTGGAGCTTACGAGCAGTACTTC,CASSRIGAYEQYF
.,TRBJ1-5,TRBV5-6,.,TGTGCCAGCAGCTTGGGACAGGCTAATCAGCCCCAGCATTTT,CASSLGQANQPQHF